This T cell receptor beta chain was identified in a study of OX40 agonist ivuxolimab in advanced cancers. Looking at the study overall: Patients were given ivuxolimab, an antibody that agonizes OX40 (CD134).

To note about this clone: The antigen is not known.

The protocol was immunoSEQ multiplex PCR, while the TCRdb copy is restricted to in-frame clones and leaves out a portion. The sample consists of some 66,000 clones, roughly 80% of them appearing once. Study-level results: Clones of CD4+ and CD8+ blood T cells grew by week 6 at doses of 0.1 to 3.0 mg/kg.

V was cut by 0 bases and J by 4 bases, with 11 bases left in between. CDR1 and CDR2 from the germline V gene are MRHNA and SNTAGT. CDR3 length: 15 residues. This TCR was recovered from an adult with an advanced solid tumor such as melanoma, head and neck, liver or kidney cancer. The sequenced sample was CD4+ or CD8+ T cells sorted from blood, obtained in a trial of the OX40 agonist ivuxolimab. V usage is TRBV6-4 and J usage is TRBJ2-3; D remains ambiguous. CDR3 in DNA: TGTGCCAGCAGTGACTCGGGGATAAACCCAGATACGCAGTATTTT. Its protein product is CASSDSGINPDTQYF.